This T cell receptor (beta chain) derives from a study of regulatory T cells in long-lasting Graves disease. Time point described: newly diagnosed GD, antithyroid drugs for less than 3 months. From RNA extracted from PBMCs, the TCR library was made. This CDR3 has 15 amino acids. The V and J ends lost 6 bases and 7 bases, in that order; junction bases with no gene match: 6. CDR1 and CDR2 (germline): LGHDT, YNNKEL (reference sequence). Construction of the TCR beta libraries employed iRepertoire HTBI primers in conjunction with Arm-PCR of CDR3 regions. TCRdb fed the multiplex PCR reads into MiXCR, producing one record per CDR3 protein. Among over 400,000 distinct CDR3 sequences listed, 14% were seen once. This clonotype occurred many times. The sample also formed part of further work on T cells in Graves' hyperthyroidism and ophthalmopathy. This second study says: An initial round of RT-PCR targeting the TCR CDR3 relied on the HTBI primer set.

This chain links TRBV3-1 with TRBJ2-1; 13 bases are a match to TRBD2. The input for sequencing was peripheral blood mononuclear cells (PBMCs), taken at new diagnosis, from a patient treated with antithyroid drugs. The clonotype comes from a woman aged 45 to 65 with Graves disease. CDR3 region: CASSRTSGSRNEQFF. CDR3 in DNA: TGTGCCAGCAGTCGGACTAGCGGGAGTAGGAATGAGCAGTTCTTC.